This TCR beta chain was sequenced during a study of early stage breast cancer tumors (dated by TCRdb to about 2017). Some background on the complete study: Of the 16 invasive breast tumors, about a dozen were found to be estrogen receptor-positive, progesterone receptor-positive and HER2-negative. About 70% of the 12 ER+/PR+/HER2- tumors were invasive ductal carcinomas, while the other four were invasive lobular carcinomas. A read coverage of roughly 10-fold per sample was achieved on average. A total of 2.7 million or so templates, representing 1,097,674 unique clonotypes, were detected across all samples. Overall study outcomes, separate from this receptor: Because the cohort was small, a breakdown by tumor subtype could not be done. Greater similarity was observed between blood and normal breast repertoires than between blood and tumor repertoires, and tumor was distinguished from normal in about 85% of the 16 patients when each tissue was compared with blood. Enriched TCRB sequences shared across patients were mostly commonly generated sequences, unlikely to play an important role in the tumor microenvironment. Tumors showed roughly 2.5-fold higher T cell density and higher clonality than adjacent normal breast tissue. Bulk genomic DNA sequencing of unsorted cells missed chain pairing and functional markers such as CD4, CD8 and FOXP3.

Each sample was amplified in two independent genomic DNA replicates, using approximately 0.5 ug for blood and about 1.6 ug for tumor or normal breast. TCRB sequencing of genomic DNA was carried out with the ImmunoSeq Intro kit according to the manufacturer's instructions. Multiplex PCR ran 31 cycles with proprietary primers and spike-in control sequences for absolute quantification. Single-end 150-bp reads were used to sequence an 87-bp fragment spanning the CDR3 plus the flanking V and J genes. Seven samples, with two replicates for each sample, were multiplexed per lane of an Illumina MiSeq using version 3.0 chemistry. As for the original processing: Raw data were processed with the vendor's proprietary pipeline, and both replicates were merged into a single result per sample. To define clonotypes, the study grouped productive rearrangements that shared the V-gene family, CDR3 amino acid sequence and J-gene segment. Clonality was computed as 1 minus the normalized Shannon entropy (Pielou evenness) of TCRB abundances. T cell density was estimated by dividing total templates by the number of input cells inferred from the DNA input amount. Total repertoire diversity and clonality were estimated with Recon using default parameters. A clonotype counted as tumor-enriched if its abundance in tumor exceeded 0.1% and was at least 32-fold higher than its abundance in normal breast. In its TCRdb copy, this immuneACCESS table keeps in-frame sequences only and misses some clones. Where compared with another copy, unresolved V genes explain less than half of these, and the others have no known cause. D and trimming come from the DNA, and the V and J calls and clone size come from that table. Recorded for this sample are 60,000 to 80,000 clones; roughly 84% of them occurred a single time. The ten largest account for under 3.5% of the sample.

Spanning cysteine to phenylalanine, the CDR3 consists of 16 amino acids. CDR3 DNA is the only sequence kept; it has 48 bases, read in frame from the first base. V is cut by 1 base and J by 2 bases, and the space between the germline ends is 12 bases. The CDR1 and CDR2 encoded by the germline V gene are SGHRS and YFSETQ. About this clone itself: Its recognized antigen is unknown. Base qualities were left out, and no much larger clone turns up one base away.

The study profiled bulk TCR beta-chain repertoires in matched peripheral blood, tumor and adjacent normal breast tissue taken from fewer than 20 patients with early-stage breast cancer. Before surgery, roughly 4.5-10 mL of whole blood was collected into EDTA tubes and then processed within 2 hours. Ficoll-Paque centrifugation in SepMate-50 tubes was used to isolate peripheral blood mononuclear cells. PBMCs were cryopreserved in aliquots of roughly 1.9 to 4 million cells in around 90% FBS with about 10% DMSO and kept in liquid nitrogen. The Qiagen AllPrep DNA/RNA Mini kit was used for genomic DNA extraction.

In this chain, TRBV5-1 is recombined with TRBJ2-2; the D segment could be TRBD2, given 7 matching bases. The specimen sequenced was blood. The sequence was obtained from a person in their sixties or seventies with breast cancer. Here is the DNA: TGCGCCAGCAGCTTGCGGGGGGCGGGAAACACCGGGGAGCTGTTTTTT. It specifies CASSLRGAGNTGELFF.